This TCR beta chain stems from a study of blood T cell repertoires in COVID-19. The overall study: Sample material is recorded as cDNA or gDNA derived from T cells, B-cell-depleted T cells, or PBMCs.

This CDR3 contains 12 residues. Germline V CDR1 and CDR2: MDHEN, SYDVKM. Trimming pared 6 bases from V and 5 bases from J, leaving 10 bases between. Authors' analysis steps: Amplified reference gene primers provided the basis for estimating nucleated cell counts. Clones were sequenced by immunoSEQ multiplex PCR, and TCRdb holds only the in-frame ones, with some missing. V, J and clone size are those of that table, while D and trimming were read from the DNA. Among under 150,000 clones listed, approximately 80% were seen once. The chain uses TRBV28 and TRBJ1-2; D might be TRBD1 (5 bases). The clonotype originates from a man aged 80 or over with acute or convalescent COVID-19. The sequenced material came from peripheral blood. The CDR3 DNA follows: TGTGCCAGCAGCATTCAGGGATATGGCTACACCTTC. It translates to CASSIQGYGYTF.